This T cell receptor beta chain comes out of a study of T-cell memory formation after mild COVID-19. This clonotype came up a few times. TCRdb reprocessed the 5' RACE reads with MiXCR, giving one entry per CDR3 protein. The sample includes a few hundred thousand distinct CDR3 sequences, approximately 21% of them seen just once. The length of the CDR3 is 16 residues. V lost 5 bases, J lost 0 bases, and 7 bases stayed unmatched. Sequences were obtained from PBMCs or a T cell subset sorted from them (not recorded which). This receptor was taken from an adult woman who had mild COVID-19 (a few samples of this study predate the infection). Cell type and time point are not known. V usage is TRBV12-3 or TRBV12-4 and J usage is TRBJ2-7; TRBD1 matches at 10 bases. CDR3 sequence (DNA): TGTGCCAGCAGTGGCGACAGGGGGCTTTACTCCTACGAGCAGTACTTC. Translation gives CASSGDRGLYSYEQYF.